The T cell receptor beta chain under discussion was sequenced for a study of CD8 T cells in ankylosing spondylitis. Scientists made TCR beta libraries using quantitative 5'-RACE with molecular barcodes. MiXCR was run by TCRdb on the 5' RACE reads, yielding one entry per CDR3 protein. This sample has around 340,000 distinct CDR3 sequences, with approximately 20% found just once. This CDR3 region has 16 residues. The V and J ends lost 0 bases and 3 bases, in that order; junction bases with no gene match: 7. The germline V gene has CDR1 MGHRA and CDR2 YSYEKL. Points on this clonotype: Its specificity is not known.

Broader study findings: A TCR beta motif of roughly eight highly homologous variants appeared characteristic of ankylosing spondylitis blood.

The sample was blood, either unsorted or a sorted T cell fraction (not recorded which). This clonotype was sampled from a male donor with ankylosing spondylitis or in good health (not recorded which). This chain uses TRBV4-1 with TRBJ2-7; 8 bases agree with TRBD2. The CDR3: CASSQEGLAGDYEQYF. CDR3 bases: TGCGCCAGCAGCCAAGAGGGTCTAGCGGGCGACTACGAGCAGTACTTC.